This T cell receptor beta chain was obtained from a study of blood T cells in healthy people across ages (dated by TCRdb to about 2015). With regard to the full study: In model experiments, roughly one uniquely barcoded TCR beta cDNA molecule per two T cells was captured by template switching. The study measured age-related changes in TCR beta repertoire diversity using deep sequencing normalized with unique cDNA molecular identifiers. The donors were divided into four age groups: young (average approximately 17 years), middle-aged (around 37), aged (approximately 62) and long-lived (roughly 88). To avoid experimental bias, donors of different ages were randomly spread across the sequencing lanes. Using the same blood draw, the study looked at two additional independent replicas of 1 million unique cDNA reads for two donors, one aged 18 to 30 and the other aged 80 or older. Beyond this particular receptor, the publication reports: As age increased, observed TCR beta diversity per million T cells dropped in a roughly linear way, and a significant reduction was already evident by age roughly 36. The percentage of naive T cells measured by flow cytometry correlated strongly with observed TCR beta diversity. Estimates of total diversity based on one million sequenced T cells were regarded as lower bounds and as underestimates. Because the CMV infection status of the donors was unknown, age-related changes in expanded clonotypes may potentially have been confounded. Compared with the aged group, more naive CD4+ T cells, fewer expanded clones and increased TCR diversity were shown by the long-lived group, suggesting age selection. Since profiling was done on bulk unsorted PBMCs, naive and antigen-experienced compartments could not be conclusively compared.

Receptor amplification or capture employed 5' RACE. TCRdb names Illumina HiSeq 2500 as the instrument used. A second PCR of roughly 7 to 12 cycles was run with a J-beta primer mix and a sample-barcoded 5' primer. A unique molecular identifier was introduced onto each TCR beta cDNA molecule by a template-switch 5' adaptor carrying 12 random nucleotides. At least 3 million CDR3-containing paired-end reads were obtained from each sample. All of the RNA was converted into first-strand cDNA using the Mint cDNA synthesis kit, with a TRBC-specific oligonucleotide serving as the primer. Following uracil-DNA glycosylase treatment, a first 18-cycle PCR with universal primers M1SS and BC2_uni_R was performed on all cDNA. Regarding the original processing steps: Normalization of each sample was performed by random selection of 1 million high-quality reads, each carrying a distinct molecular identifier. Instead of being binned into consensus sequences, reads that shared molecular identifiers were thrown out. MiTCR, set to a Q25 quality threshold and the strictest error-elimination algorithm, was used for CDR3 identification, clonotype clustering and error correction. A nonparametric unseen species model with Euler transformation was used to estimate lower-bound total TCR beta diversity. The public reads were reanalyzed by TCRdb: fastp trimming at Q25, MiXCR alignment, in-frame beta chains only. Every CDR3 protein is listed once, alongside the most common genes and DNA of its rows. TCRdb, not the authors, supplied the V and J calls. Here the sample has around 1,500,000 distinct CDR3 sequences; 25% to 30% occur a single time. Approximately 7.7% of the sample goes to the ten largest clones.

This clonotype was detected a few times. Its recognized antigen is unknown. The sample holds no much larger clone one base away, and base qualities are not on file. V lost 4 bases and J lost 10 bases, and the count of bases not matched to a germline gene is 9. From a lookup of the germline V gene (reference sequence), CDR1 and CDR2 are LGHDT and YNNKEL. Spanning cysteine to phenylalanine, the CDR3 consists of 14 amino acids. The only DNA kept is the CDR3, 42 bases in frame from the first base. The 39 donors, aged 6 to 90 years, were systemically healthy Caucasian individuals from Russia. Around 9.7 milliliters of peripheral blood were collected from each donor into EDTA-treated Vacutainer tubes. Ficoll-Paque density-gradient centrifugation was used to isolate PBMCs, with at least 6 million obtained per sample. Trizol reagent was used to extract total RNA from PBMCs, with at least 6 micrograms per sample. Naive CD45RAhigh/CD27high T cell percentages were measured by flow cytometry on a PBMC aliquot from every donor.

This receptor was taken from a woman in her 30s in good health. The chain is made from TRBV3-1 and TRBJ2-1; TRBD2 aligns with 8 central bases. Sample: blood. The base sequence is TGTGCCAGCAGCCTTCGTCCGGCGGGGGGCGAGCAGTTCTTC. Translation gives CASSLRPAGGEQFF.